These T cell receptor beta chains were read from a single sample in a study of cytomegalovirus exposure and HLA in healthy donors. Using immunoSEQ multiplex PCR, the repertoire was profiled, and TCRdb retains in-frame clones only, with some absent. The sample includes 130,000 or so clones, less than 90% of them seen just once. Sequenced input: PBMCs. The receptors were gathered from a man between 35 and 55 years old in good health and CMV-seronegative. CDR3s include the opening cysteine and the closing phenylalanine or tryptophan. A D gene is named only where the DNA matches it firmly. Only part of the rows carry a size: once, few, many, or a class if the clone is expanded.

CASSFRLAGGTTGELFF	TGTGCCAGCAGCTTCCGTCTAGCGGGAGGTACCACCGGGGAGCTGTTTTTT	TRBD2	TRBV7-3	TRBJ2-2	once
CASSSRVGDNEQFF	TGCGCCAGCAGCAGCAGGGTAGGGGACAATGAGCAGTTCTTC	.	TRBV5-1	TRBJ2-1	.
CASSEGEGLGELFF	TGTGCCAGCAGCGAGGGAGAAGGGCTCGGGGAGCTGTTTTTT	.	TRBV9	TRBJ2-2	.
CASGGGQGAINQPQHF	TGTGCCAGCGGGGGGGGGCAGGGGGCTATCAATCAGCCCCAGCATTTT	TRBD1	TRBV27	TRBJ1-5	.
CASSLEARRVGNTEAFF	TGTGCCAGCAGCTTAGAAGCTCGGAGGGTAGGGAACACTGAAGCTTTCTTT	.	TRBV7-8	TRBJ1-1	.
CAISEPWEDGTDTQYF	TGTGCCATCAGTGAGCCATGGGAGGACGGCACAGATACGCAGTATTTT	.	TRBV10-3	TRBJ2-3	.
CASSFTGWVSYEQYF	TGTGCCAGCAGTTTTACAGGGTGGGTGTCCTACGAGCAGTACTTC	.	TRBV27	TRBJ2-7	.
CASSFGGSGGSSTDTQYF	TGTGCCAGCAGCTTCGGAGGAAGCGGGGGATCTAGCACAGATACGCAGTATTTT	TRBD2	TRBV11-2	TRBJ2-3	.
CASSVLYEQYF	TGTGCCAGCAGCGTTTTATACGAGCAGTACTTC	.	TRBV2	TRBJ2-7	.
CATRRREGDTEAFF	TGTGCCACCAGACGGCGGGAGGGCGACACTGAAGCTTTCTTT	.	TRBV10-3	TRBJ1-1	.
CASSAGLGDEQYF	TGTGCCAGCAGTGCGGGGTTGGGGGACGAGCAGTACTTC	.	TRBV7-9	TRBJ2-7	.
CASSAGLASTDTQYF	TGTGCCAGCAGCGCGGGACTAGCGAGCACAGATACGCAGTATTTT	TRBD2	TRBV9	TRBJ2-3	.
CASSIAWGEDEQYF	TGTGCCAGTAGTATAGCCTGGGGGGAGGACGAGCAGTACTTC	.	TRBV19	TRBJ2-7	.
CASRRETDPHGYTF	TGTGCCAGCCGGAGGGAAACCGACCCCCATGGCTACACCTTC	.	TRBV6-6	TRBJ1-2	.
CASSLDYSGNTIYF	TGTGCCAGCAGCTTAGACTACTCTGGAAACACCATATATTTT	.	TRBV7-2	TRBJ1-3	.
CASSQGLAGGYEQYF	TGCGCCAGCAGCCAAGGACTAGCGGGGGGCTACGAGCAGTACTTC	TRBD2	TRBV4-3	TRBJ2-7	.
CASSSTDLNTGELFF	TGTGCCAGCAGCTCGACAGATTTAAACACCGGGGAGCTGTTTTTT	.	TRBV5-4	TRBJ2-2	.
CASSESRTEAFF	TGTGCCAGCAGTGAATCTCGTACTGAAGCTTTCTTT	.	TRBV6-1	TRBJ1-1	few
CASSLDNSYNSPLHF	TGCGCCAGCAGCTTGGACAACTCCTATAATTCACCCCTCCACTTT	.	TRBV5-1	TRBJ1-6	.
CASSLPPPRDEQYF	TGTGCCAGCAGTTTACCCCCCCCCAGGGACGAGCAGTACTTC	.	TRBV27	TRBJ2-7	few
CAGTGTGSLQYF	TGTGCCGGCACCGGGACAGGGTCTTTACAGTACTTC	TRBD1	TRBV30	TRBJ2-5	few
CASSPGTSGSKTQYF	TGTGCCAGCAGCCCCGGGACTAGCGGGAGTAAGACCCAGTACTTC	TRBD2	TRBV27	TRBJ2-5	once
CASSASATDTQYF	TGTGCCAGCAGTGCTAGCGCGACAGATACGCAGTATTTT	.	TRBV6-4	TRBJ2-3	.
CASTPPGNTIYF	TGTGCCAGCACCCCTCCGGGAAACACCATATATTTT	.	TRBV7-9	TRBJ1-3	.
CASSLLAGSNTGELFF	TGCGCCAGCAGCTTGCTCGCGGGGTCGAACACCGGGGAGCTGTTTTTT	.	TRBV5-1	TRBJ2-2	.
CASRPGQGANGELFF	TGTGCCAGTAGGCCGGGACAGGGGGCAAACGGGGAGCTGTTTTTT	TRBD1	TRBV19	TRBJ2-2	.
CASSQVLSGANVLTF	TGTGCCAGCAGCCAAGTTTTATCTGGGGCCAACGTCCTGACTTTC	.	TRBV14	TRBJ2-6	.
CASSTWDSPNEQFF	TGCGCCAGCAGTACTTGGGACAGTCCCAATGAGCAGTTCTTC	TRBD1	TRBV5-1	TRBJ2-1	few
CASSEVTYYEQYF	TGCGCCAGCAGTGAAGTCACATACTACGAGCAGTACTTC	.	TRBV10-2	TRBJ2-7	.
CASSFDGGSYEQYF	TGTGCCAGCAGCTTTGATGGGGGGTCGTACGAGCAGTACTTC	.	TRBV5-8	TRBJ2-7	once
CASSPQGIEYEQYF	TGTGCCAGCTCACCACAGGGGATAGAGTACGAGCAGTACTTC	.	TRBV18	TRBJ2-7	once
CASSQDKVNSPLHF	TGCGCCAGCAGCCAGGACAAGGTCAATTCACCCCTCCACTTT	.	TRBV4-1	TRBJ1-6	.
CASSLGQATDTQYF	TGTGCCAGCAGCTTAGGACAGGCCACAGATACGCAGTATTTT	.	TRBV7-9	TRBJ2-3	once
CASSSPLQGAVETQYF	TGCGCCAGCAGCTCCCCCCTACAGGGGGCTGTGGAGACCCAGTACTTC	TRBD1	TRBV5-1	TRBJ2-5	.
CARPPRSTGELFF	TGTGCCAGACCCCCCAGGTCGACCGGGGAGCTGTTTTTT	.	TRBV6-4	TRBJ2-2	once
CASSEAGGGTGVIQYF	TGTGCCAGCAGTGAAGCAGGTGGGGGGACAGGGGTTATTCAGTACTTC	TRBD1	TRBV2	TRBJ2-4	.
CASSQNWDSEQYF	TGCGCCAGCAGCCAGAACTGGGACAGCGAGCAGTACTTC	TRBD1	TRBV4-1	TRBJ2-7	.
CASSEDRVSPLHF	TGTGCCAGCAGTGAAGACAGGGTTTCACCCCTCCACTTT	.	TRBV2	TRBJ1-6	.
CASSTTGRNQPQHF	TGTGCCAGCAGCACGACAGGGCGTAATCAGCCCCAGCATTTT	TRBD1	TRBV6-5	TRBJ1-5	once
CASSLTQGVSNQPQHF	TGTGCCAGCAGCTTGACTCAGGGTGTGAGCAATCAGCCCCAGCATTTT	.	TRBV5-6	TRBJ1-5	.
CAISGTVLYGYTF	TGTGCCATCAGTGGGACAGTCCTTTATGGCTACACCTTC	.	TRBV10-3	TRBJ1-2	once
CASSEATEAFF	TGTGCCAGCAGTGAGGCAACTGAAGCTTTCTTT	.	TRBV25-1	TRBJ1-1	once
CAWSASGQGRRNYGYTF	TGTGCCTGGAGTGCTTCGGGACAGGGGCGAAGAAACTATGGCTACACCTTC	TRBD1	TRBV30	TRBJ1-2	few
CASSAPGTGVTEAFF	TGCGCCAGCAGCGCCCCCGGGACAGGGGTCACTGAAGCTTTCTTT	TRBD1	TRBV4-1	TRBJ1-1	.
CASSQETNRGLEQYF	TGCGCCAGCAGCCAAGAGACAAATCGTGGACTCGAGCAGTACTTC	.	TRBV4-1	TRBJ2-7	.
CASSLVEGDNSPLHF	TGTGCCAGCAGCTTAGTGGAGGGAGATAATTCACCCCTCCACTTT	.	TRBV7-9	TRBJ1-6	few
CASSRTGSTDTQYF	TGTGCCAGTAGTAGGACAGGGAGCACAGATACGCAGTATTTT	TRBD1	TRBV19	TRBJ2-3	.
CAISERGTDTQYF	TGTGCCATCAGTGAACGGGGGACAGATACGCAGTATTTT	.	TRBV10-3	TRBJ2-3	.
CAWSTGGTGDKPQHF	TGTGCCTGGAGTACCGGCGGGACAGGGGACAAGCCCCAGCATTTT	TRBD1	TRBV30	TRBJ1-5	.
CASSSLSGANVLTF	TGTGCCAGCAGCTCCTTGTCTGGGGCCAACGTCCTGACTTTC	.	TRBV13	TRBJ2-6	.
CASSESHSLSSYNEQFF	TGTGCCAGCAGTGAAAGCCACAGCTTGAGCTCCTACAATGAGCAGTTCTTC	.	TRBV2	TRBJ2-1	.
CASSPTGSNEQFF	TGTGCCAGCAGCCCGACAGGGTCTAATGAGCAGTTCTTC	TRBD1	TRBV5-4	TRBJ2-1	.
CASSGRGTEAFF	TGTGCCAGCAGCGGACGGGGCACTGAAGCTTTCTTT	.	TRBV6-5	TRBJ1-1	once